The next 23 T cell receptor beta chains were all read from a single sample in a study of glioma-infiltrating T cells. TCR alpha and beta CDR3 regions were amplified from RNA using iRepertoire nested multiplex PCR. TCRdb itself ran the multiplex PCR reads through MiXCR, one entry per CDR3 protein. The sample includes 300,000 to 450,000 distinct CDR3 sequences, approximately 42% seen only once; the top ten take 9.5% to 15%. Specimen: glioma tissue, nonneoplastic brain tissue, or PBMCs (not recorded which). These receptors were collected from a human donor with low-grade glioma or glioblastoma, undergoing nonglioma brain surgery, or in good health (not recorded which).

Comments on this clonotype: A read error may explain this, as a much larger clone is one base away. V and J are TRBV6-5 and TRBJ1-1; no firm D call. Deletions cut 6 bases from V and 10 bases from J, with 18 bases between. Germline V gene data show CDR1 as MNHEY and CDR2 as SVGAGI. This CDR3 comprises 13 residues. The CDR3 sequence: CASSQDWTSVAFF. CDR3 nucleotides: TGTGCCAGCAGCCAAGACTGGACTTCTGTAGCTTTCTTT.

This chain joins TRBV28 and TRBJ1-1; 8 nucleotides match TRBD1. The CDR3 contains 15 residues. Germline CDR1 MDHEN, CDR2 SYDVKM. V lost 7 bases and J lost 4; bases outside the gene matches: 11. This CDR3 reads CASTSMAGGVTEAFF. CDR3 in DNA: TGTGCCAGCACCTCCATGGCAGGGGGCGTCACTGAAGCTTTCTTT. The full variable domain, its missing parts supplied by reference TRBV28 and TRBJ1-1, is DVKVTQSSRYLVKRTGEKVFLECVQDMDHENMFWYRQDPGLGLRLIYFSYDVKMKEKGDIPEGYSVSREKKERFSLILESASTNQTSMYLCASTSMAGGVTEAFFGQGTRLTVV.

This chain joins TRBV19 and TRBJ1-5; possibly TRBD1 for D (6 bases). CDR1 and CDR2 (germline): LNHDA, SQIVND (reference sequence). There are 13 residues in the CDR3. Trimming took off 5 bases at V and 8 bases at J, with 13 bases between the two ends. CDR3 in DNA: TGTGCCAGTAGTCGCGACAGGTATGAGCCCCAGCATTTT. Its protein product is CASSRDRYEPQHF. Looking up the rest from reference TRBV19 and TRBJ1-5 gives the full variable domain: DGGITQSPKYLFRKEGQNVTLSCEQNLNHDAMYWYRQDPGQGLRLIYYSQIVNDFQKGDIAEGYSVSREKKESFPLTVTSAQKNPTAFYLCASSRDRYEPQHFGDGTRLSIL.

This chain uses TRBV20-1 with TRBJ2-1; 10 bases fit TRBD2. In germline, CDR1 is DFQATT, CDR2 SNEGSKA (reference sequence). The CDR3 consists of 15 residues. Losses at the gene ends were 6 bases for V and 10 bases for J; bases not matched to a gene: 15. CDR3 protein: CSAVTNPGLAREQFF. The CDR3 DNA follows: TGCAGTGCCGTTACTAACCCGGGACTAGCGAGGGAGCAGTTCTTC.

V and J are TRBV29-1 and TRBJ1-1, with D hard to call. Germline CDR1 is SQVTM and CDR2 is ANQGSEA. The CDR3 spans 13 residues. The V and J ends lost 7 bases and 4 bases respectively, with 16 bases between them. The CDR3 protein is CSGAEREGTEAFF. The CDR3 coding sequence is TGCAGCGGGGCTGAGAGGGAGGGCACTGAAGCTTTCTTT.

This clonotype occurred many times. This sequence joins TRBV27 and TRBJ1-1, with D maybe TRBD1 (6 bases). Germline-derived CDR1 and CDR2 are MNHEY and SMNVEV (reference sequence). The CDR3 consists of 15 residues. Trimming left V 1 base short and J 0 bases short, with 9 bases between. The DNA for the CDR3 is TGTGCCAGCAGTTTATATCAGGGGATGAACACTGAAGCTTTCTTT. Its translation is CASSLYQGMNTEAFF.

Concerning this clonotype itself: A read error may produce the germline difference seen at one junction end. The V gene is TRBV6-1, the J gene TRBJ1-2, with 12 bases lining up with TRBD1. This CDR3 is built from 16 residues. CDR1 and CDR2 (germline): MNHNS, SASEGT. In DNA form, the CDR3 reads TGTGCCAGCAGTTTTTCTATCGGGACAGGGGGCTATGTCTACACCTTC. It codes for CASSFSIGTGGYVYTF.

V gene TRBV19 combines with J gene TRBJ2-1; 15 bases fit TRBD2. The CDR3 runs to 16 residues. Germline values: CDR1 LNHDA, CDR2 SQIVND (reference sequence). J lost 9 bases, V lost 1 base, and 4 bases had no gene match. The CDR3 sequence is CASSIGGLAGGTEQFF. CDR3 bases: TGTGCCAGTAGTATAGGGGGACTAGCGGGAGGTACTGAGCAGTTCTTC.

Worth noting for this clonotype: No conserved phenylalanine or tryptophan is present at the end of the CDR3, so a read error is the likely explanation. This chain connects TRBV20-1 to TRBJ2-7, with 7 bases lining up with TRBD1. This CDR3 has 13 residues. J was trimmed by 4 bases and V by 3 bases; bases with no gene match: 6. Germline V CDR1 and CDR2: DFQATT, SNEGSKA (reference sequence). CDR3 residues: CSARSPQGYEQYL. The DNA of the CDR3 is TGCAGTGCTAGGTCCCCACAGGGGTACGAGCAGTACCTC.

The chain is built from TRBV20-1 and TRBJ2-2; 7 positions match TRBD2. The trim removed 1 base at V and 5 bases at J, leaving 7 bases unmatched. Germline V gives CDR1 DFQATT, CDR2 SNEGSKA (reference sequence). The CDR3 totals 15 residues. CDR3 in amino acids: CSARGASGPTGELFF. The CDR3 coding sequence is TGCAGTGCTAGAGGTGCTAGCGGACCTACCGGGGAGCTGTTTTTT.

The rearrangement joins TRBV11-2 to TRBJ2-5; maybe TRBD1 (6 bases). The CDR3 has 16 residues. V lost 4 bases and J lost 1, with 16 bases in between. Germline loops: CDR1 SGHAT, CDR2 FQNNGV. This CDR3 reads CASSSRPDSFQETQYF. CDR3 coding DNA: TGTGCCAGCAGCTCTAGACCGGACAGCTTCCAAGAGACCCAGTACTTC.

This clonotype was picked up one time. A clone one base away is much larger, so this may be a read error. This chain uses TRBV2 with TRBJ1-1; no firm D call. CDR3 length: 13 amino acids. From germline, CDR1 is SNHLY and CDR2 FYNNEI. The CDR3 nucleotides read TGTGCCAGCAATGACGGAGCCAACACTAAAGCTTTCTTT. Encoded protein: CASNDGANTKAFF.

The J gene is TRBJ2-7, the V gene TRBV20-1; D possibly corresponds to TRBD1 (6 bases). Germline assignment: CDR1 DFQATT and CDR2 SNEGSKA (reference sequence). CDR3 length: 14 residues. V was clipped by 0 bases and J by 5 bases, with 14 bases between them. CDR3 residues: CSARDLAGADEQYF. The CDR3 DNA follows: TGCAGTGCTAGAGATCTTGCAGGGGCAGACGAGCAGTACTTC.

This clonotype has more than one count but fewer than ten. The V gene is TRBV20-1, the J gene TRBJ2-5; no clear D gene. Deletions cut 6 bases from V and 5 bases from J, with 16 bases between. The CDR3 runs to 13 residues. Germline V lookup: CDR1 DFQATT, CDR2 SNEGSKA (reference sequence). This CDR3 reads CSARLPTGETQYF. In DNA form, the CDR3 reads TGCAGTGCGAGGCTCCCTACCGGGGAGACCCAGTACTTC.

There are a few counts of this clonotype. The genes are TRBV28 and TRBJ2-7; the match to TRBD2 covers 15 bases. Germline-derived CDR1 and CDR2 are MDHEN and SYDVKM. The CDR3 extends over 16 amino acids. Trimming cost V 2 bases and J 6 bases; bases outside gene matches: 5. The CDR3 bases are TGTGCCAGCAGTTTAAGGACTAGCGGGAGGGCGAGCGAGCAGTACTTC. The encoded protein is CASSLRTSGRASEQYF.

As to this clonotype: The junction shows a germline mismatch at one end, possibly a read error. The chain has TRBV28 and TRBJ1-4, with 9 bases aligning to TRBD1. The CDR3 spans 18 residues. Germline CDR1 MDHEN, CDR2 SYDVKM. The CDR3 spells CASSSDTGGASTNEKLSF. CDR3 DNA: TGTGCCAGCAGTTCCGACACAGGGGGCGCCTCAACTAATGAAAAACTGTCTTTT.

The CDR3 coding sequence is TGTGCCAGCAGCTTAGTTCTCGGGAGCCCCCAAGAGACCCAGTACTTC. This encodes CASSLVLGSPQETQYF. The chain links TRBV7-2 to TRBJ2-5; D might be TRBD2 (6 bases). Germline CDR1 and CDR2: SGHTA and FQGNSA. Trimming took 1 base from V and 1 from J, leaving 13 bases between them. The CDR3 sequence is 16 residues long.

The J gene is TRBJ2-1, the V gene TRBV7-9; 7 nucleotides align to TRBD1. Trimming took 5 bases from V and 8 from J; bases not matched to a gene: 9. CDR3 length: 14 residues. Germline lookup yields CDR1 SEHNR and CDR2 FQNEAQ (reference sequence). The CDR3 sequence is CASSTDRDYDEQFF. In DNA form, the CDR3 reads TGTGCCAGCAGCACCGACAGGGATTACGATGAGCAGTTCTTC.

V is TRBV28 and J is TRBJ2-1, with TRBD1 identical over 8 bases. The ends lost 4 bases at V and 5 bases at J; junction bases unmatched: 7. The CDR3 sequence is 15 residues long. Germline V gene lookup returns CDR1 MDHEN and CDR2 SYDVKM. The CDR3 DNA reads as TGTGCCAGCAGTTCCGGACAGGGAGTTAACAATGAGCAGTTCTTC. Translation gives CASSSGQGVNNEQFF.

The J gene is TRBJ2-3, the V gene TRBV5-1; a possible D gene is TRBD2 (5 bases). This CDR3 spans 17 amino acids. Germline CDR1 SGHRS, CDR2 YFSETQ. V was trimmed by 3 bases and J by 0 bases, leaving 17 bases between them. The CDR3 loop is CASSSGSTTSSTDTQYF. In DNA form, the CDR3 reads TGCGCCAGCAGCTCGGGATCTACAACCTCTAGCACAGATACGCAGTATTTT.

This clonotype has a count of ten or more. CDR3 loop: CASSNYEQYF. The CDR3 nucleotides are TGTGCCAGCAGTAACTACGAGCAGTACTTC. The V gene is TRBV28, the J gene TRBJ2-7; D gene unclear. Germline-derived CDR1 and CDR2 are MDHEN and SYDVKM. V was trimmed by 5 bases and J by 3 bases, leaving 2 bases between them. The CDR3 is 10 residues long.

The gene calls are TRBV7-3 and TRBJ2-3, with 7 nucleotides matching TRBD1. The CDR3 spans 15 residues. V lost 5 bases, J lost 0 bases, and 5 bases stayed unmatched. Germline V lookup: CDR1 SGHTA, CDR2 FQGTGA. The CDR3 spells CASSPNRGSTDTQYF. The CDR3 DNA reads as TGTGCCAGCAGCCCCAACAGGGGTAGCACAGATACGCAGTATTTT. Looking up the rest from reference TRBV7-3 and TRBJ2-3 gives the full variable domain: GAGVSQTPSNKVTEKGKYVELRCDPISGHTALYWYRQSLGQGPEFLIYFQGTGAADDSGLPNDRFFAVRPEGSVSTLKIQRTERGDSAVYLCASSPNRGSTDTQYFGPGTRLTVL.

This clonotype has more than one count but fewer than ten. CDR3 protein: CSVTSSAWGDTQYF. For the CDR3, the DNA is TGCAGCGTTACTTCATCGGCGTGGGGAGATACGCAGTATTTT. The chain recombines TRBV29-1 with TRBJ2-3; the D is unclear. The V end was cut by 5 bases, the J end by 5 bases, with 17 bases between. The CDR3 spans 14 residues. The germline V gene encodes CDR1 SQVTM and CDR2 ANQGSEA.